A single sample is the source of the 3 T cell receptor delta chains below, sequenced in a study of gamma-delta T cells after stem cell transplantation (dated by TCRdb to about 2016). The receptor library was made with RT-PCR. The sequencing machine was an Illumina MiSeq. TCRdb recomputed clones from the public reads with CATT; identical DNA rows were then combined. Here the sample has roughly 2,000 delta-chain clones; approximately 3.5% occur a single time. Together, the top ten hold around two fifths of the sample. Sequencing used gamma-delta T cells. Receptor source: a human donor. It is not recorded whose cells these are; they may come from a transplant donor.

This clone has just a few counts. A far larger clone differs by one base, so this is likely a read error. V usage is TRDV2 and J usage is TRDJ1; D is undetermined. Germline assignment: CDR1 GEAIGNYY and CDR2 EKD. CDR3 size: 14 residues. The CDR3 coding sequence is TGTGCCTGTGACACCGTTGGGTTCACCGGTAAACTCATCTTT. It translates to CACDTVGFTGKLIF.

The chain employs TRDV2 and TRDJ1; 12 nucleotides line up with TRDD3. CDR3 size: 23 residues. Per germline, CDR1 GEAIGNYY and CDR2 EKD. The V gene end was trimmed by 0 bases and the J gene end by 0 bases; junction bases not matched to a gene: 22. CDR3 coding DNA: TGTGCCTGTGACACCGTACCCTCCCAGAGTACTGGGGGATACAAGCCCCACACCGATAAACTCATCTTT. As protein: CACDTVPSQSTGGYKPHTDKLIF.

Notes on this clone: A much larger clone is a single base away; this may be a read error. This specimen includes other DNA sequences encoding the same CDR3. V is TRDV2 and J is TRDJ1; 12 bases are a match to TRDD3. Trimming at V came to 7 bases and at J to 2 bases, leaving 16 bases not matched to a gene. In germline, CDR1 is GEAIGNYY, CDR2 EKD. This CDR3 region has 18 residues. CDR3 nucleotides: TGTGCCTGCGACCGAGTACTGGGGGATACCCGGAGGACCGATAAACTCATCTTT. Encoded protein: CACDRVLGDTRRTDKLIF.